The sample holds a few counts of the clone carrying this TCR beta chain. Its antigen is currently unknown. V was shortened by 0 bases and J by 9 bases, with 15 bases between the two germline ends. Germline values: CDR1 SGHRS, CDR2 YFSETQ. CDR3 length: 14 amino acids. The sample is drawn from a study of T-cell memory formation after mild COVID-19. Study context: Clusters were largely donor specific. Regarding the study as a whole: CD4/CD8 balance held among clones contracting day 15 to 85, and later expanders leaned CD4+. Mostly located in CM and EM were contracting CD4+ clones, with contracting CD8+ clones located in EMRA.

TCR alpha and TCR beta cDNA libraries with sample barcodes and UMIs came from 5'RACE using constant-segment primers. TCRdb recomputed calls from the 5' RACE reads with MiXCR, one row per CDR3 protein. The table includes fewer than 350,000 distinct CDR3 sequences, approximately 15% detected once. The source is a man between 18 and 35 years old who had mild COVID-19 (a few samples of this study predate the infection). Cell type and time point are not known. The sequencing input was PBMCs or a T cell subset sorted from them (not recorded which). The V gene is TRBV5-1, the J gene TRBJ2-5; perhaps TRBD2 as D (6 bases). The CDR3 loop reads CASSLESGRLAQYF. The CDR3 DNA is TGCGCCAGCAGCTTGGAGTCAGGGAGGCTGGCCCAGTACTTC.